This T cell receptor beta chain was obtained from a study of monozygotic twins with inflammatory bowel disease. A remark on this clonotype: Antigen specificity is unknown.

Whole blood supplied total RNA, and T cells were not sorted. General observations from the study: It was in IBD patients that TCRbeta diversity (inverse Simpson) was lower than in healthy co-twins.

Germline CDR1 LGHNA, CDR2 YNFKEQ. The CDR3 is 13 amino acids. Two rounds of nested PCR, of 16 and 9 cycles, were run on TCRalpha and TCRbeta cDNA. With the 5' RACE reads reprocessed, TCRdb shows one record per CDR3 protein and no DNA. The sample is made up of 170,000 or so distinct CDR3 sequences, and the top ten hold around 7% of it. The sequence derives from a human donor with ulcerative colitis or Crohn's disease, or a healthy co-twin of an affected twin (not recorded which). This chain joins TRBV4-2 and TRBJ1-2. Sequenced input: blood. The CDR3 sequence: CASSQEIAYGYTF.